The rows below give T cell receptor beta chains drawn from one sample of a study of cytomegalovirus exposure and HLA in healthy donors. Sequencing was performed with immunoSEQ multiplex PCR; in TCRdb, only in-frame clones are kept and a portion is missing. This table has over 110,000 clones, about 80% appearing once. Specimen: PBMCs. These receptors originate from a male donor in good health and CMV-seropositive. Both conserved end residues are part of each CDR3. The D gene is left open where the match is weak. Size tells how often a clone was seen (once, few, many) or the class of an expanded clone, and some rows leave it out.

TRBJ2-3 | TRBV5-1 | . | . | CASSLPLEGVTDTQYF | TGCGCCAGCAGCTTACCTCTTGAGGGAGTGACAGATACGCAGTATTTT
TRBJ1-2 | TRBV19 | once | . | CASSTRGAAYGYTF | TGTGCCAGTAGTACGCGGGGCGCAGCCTATGGCTACACCTTC
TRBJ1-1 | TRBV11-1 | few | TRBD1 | CASSLGQSGSTEAFF | TGTGCCAGCAGCCTGGGACAGTCGGGGTCCACTGAAGCTTTCTTT
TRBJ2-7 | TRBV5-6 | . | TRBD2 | CASSLKGLAGVYEQYF | TGTGCCAGCAGCTTGAAGGGACTAGCGGGAGTCTACGAGCAGTACTTC
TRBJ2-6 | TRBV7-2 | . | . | CASSLVGGSGGANVLTF | TGTGCCAGCAGCTTAGTCGGAGGTTCTGGTGGGGCCAACGTCCTGACTTTC
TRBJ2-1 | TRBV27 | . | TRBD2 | CASKAKREKDEQFF | TGTGCCAGCAAGGCAAAGCGGGAGAAGGATGAGCAGTTCTTC
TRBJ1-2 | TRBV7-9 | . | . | CASSPQGINYGYTF | TGTGCCAGCAGCCCACAGGGCATCAACTATGGCTACACCTTC
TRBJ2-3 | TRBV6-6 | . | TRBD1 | CASSYDRQGTDTQYF | TGTGCCAGCAGTTACGACCGACAGGGAACAGATACGCAGTATTTT
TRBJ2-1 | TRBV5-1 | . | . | CASSLATGQYNEQFF | TGCGCCAGCAGCTTGGCCACCGGACAGTACAATGAGCAGTTCTTC
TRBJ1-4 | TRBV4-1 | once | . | CASRPSHRQRTNEKLFF | TGCGCCAGCAGGCCAAGTCACCGACAGCGAACTAATGAAAAACTGTTTTTT
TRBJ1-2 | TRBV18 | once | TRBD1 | CASSLGTVRIYGYTF | TGTGCCAGCTCACTCGGGACAGTACGGATCTATGGCTACACCTTC
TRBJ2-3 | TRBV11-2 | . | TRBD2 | CASSFLAGGSTDTQYF | TGTGCCAGCAGCTTCCTAGCGGGAGGAAGCACAGATACGCAGTATTTT
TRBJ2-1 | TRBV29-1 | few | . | CSVTRMINEQFF | TGCAGCGTGACTAGAATGATTAATGAGCAGTTCTTC
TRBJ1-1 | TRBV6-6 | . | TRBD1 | CASSRQGAGGAFF | TGTGCCAGCAGCCGACAGGGGGCTGGTGGAGCTTTCTTT
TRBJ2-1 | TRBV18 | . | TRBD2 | CASSPPLAGGAHNEQFF | TGTGCCAGCTCACCACCCCTAGCGGGAGGCGCCCACAATGAGCAGTTCTTC
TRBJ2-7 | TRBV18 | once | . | CASSPMGGGSSYEQYF | TGTGCCAGCTCCCCCATGGGAGGGGGGAGCTCCTACGAGCAGTACTTC
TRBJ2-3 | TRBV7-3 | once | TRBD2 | CASSPTSGGAITQYF | TGTGCCAGCAGCCCCACTAGCGGGGGGGCCATCACGCAGTATTTT
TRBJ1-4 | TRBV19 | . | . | CASSEQQTNEKLFF | TGTGCCAGTAGTGAACAGCAAACTAATGAAAAACTGTTTTTT
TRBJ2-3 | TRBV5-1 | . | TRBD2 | CASSLDWRRGGEDTQYF | TGCGCCAGCAGCTTGGACTGGAGGCGGGGGGGCGAAGATACGCAGTATTTT
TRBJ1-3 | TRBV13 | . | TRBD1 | CASTSSGTGSSGNTIYF | TGTGCCAGCACCTCTTCCGGGACAGGGAGCTCTGGAAACACCATATATTTT
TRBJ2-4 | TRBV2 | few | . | CASSDYFKNIQYF | TGTGCCAGCAGTGATTATTTCAAAAACATTCAGTACTTC
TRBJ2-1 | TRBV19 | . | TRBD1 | CASSLSGTGKPYNEQFF | TGTGCCAGTAGCCTTTCCGGGACAGGAAAACCCTACAATGAGCAGTTCTTC
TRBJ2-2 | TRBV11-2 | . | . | CASSLRESTGELFF | TGTGCCAGCAGCTTAAGGGAGTCGACCGGGGAGCTGTTTTTT
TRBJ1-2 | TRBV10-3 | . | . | CAISDNQRNGYTF | TGTGCCATCAGTGACAACCAGCGGAATGGCTACACCTTC
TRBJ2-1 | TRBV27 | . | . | CASGLTSYNEQFF | TGTGCCAGCGGACTAACTAGCTACAATGAGCAGTTCTTC
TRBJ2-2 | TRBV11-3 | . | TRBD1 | CASSFGSGTGGELFF | TGTGCCAGCAGCTTCGGGTCAGGGACAGGCGGGGAGCTGTTTTTT
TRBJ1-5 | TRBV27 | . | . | CASKQGVGNQPQHF | TGTGCCAGCAAACAGGGAGTGGGCAATCAGCCCCAGCATTTT
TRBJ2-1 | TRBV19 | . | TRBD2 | CASSTGTSGRTPQFF | TGTGCCAGTAGTACAGGGACTAGCGGGAGGACGCCGCAGTTCTTC
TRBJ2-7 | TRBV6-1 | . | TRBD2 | CASRKGTSDYYEQYF | TGTGCCAGCAGAAAAGGGACTAGCGATTACTACGAGCAGTACTTC
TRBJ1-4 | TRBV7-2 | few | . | CASSFASRNEKLFF | TGTGCCAGCAGCTTCGCCTCCAGGAATGAAAAACTGTTTTTT
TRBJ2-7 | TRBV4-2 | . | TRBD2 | CASRFTGTSGSGEQYF | TGTGCCAGCAGATTCACCGGGACTAGCGGATCGGGGGAGCAGTACTTC
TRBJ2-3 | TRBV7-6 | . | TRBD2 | CASSQGLAEYTDTQYF | TGTGCCAGCAGCCAGGGACTAGCGGAATACACAGATACGCAGTATTTT
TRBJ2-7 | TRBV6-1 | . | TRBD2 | CASSEARGTSGSYF | TGTGCCAGCAGTGAAGCGCGGGGGACTAGCGGGAGCTACTTC
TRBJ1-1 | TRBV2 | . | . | CASSFDLGGAEAFF | TGTGCCAGCAGCTTTGACCTGGGAGGAGCTGAAGCTTTCTTT
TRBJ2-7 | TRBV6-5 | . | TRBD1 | CASRRTGSAYEQYF | TGTGCCAGCAGACGGACAGGGTCCGCCTACGAGCAGTACTTC
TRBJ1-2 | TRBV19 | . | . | CASQHQADGSGGYTF | TGTGCCAGCCAACACCAAGCGGACGGTTCCGGCGGCTACACCTTC
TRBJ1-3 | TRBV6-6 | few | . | CASSYSGTGSRDF | TGTGCCAGCAGTTACTCGGGTACAGGGAGTAGGGATTTT